The 24 T cell receptor beta chains listed next were all sequenced from one sample in a study of regulatory T cells in long-lasting Graves disease. HTBI primers from iRepertoire and Arm-PCR of CDR3 regions yielded the TCR beta libraries. MiXCR was run by TCRdb on the multiplex PCR reads, yielding one entry per CDR3 protein. The data hold 440,000 or so distinct CDR3 sequences, with about 15% observed a single time. Time point defined: newly diagnosed GD, antithyroid drugs for less than 3 months. From PBMCs, RNA was extracted and then used to make the TCR library. These data also formed part of another study, on T cells in Graves' hyperthyroidism and ophthalmopathy.

The source material was peripheral blood mononuclear cells (PBMCs), sampled at new diagnosis, from a patient treated with antithyroid drugs. The source of these receptors is a woman aged 25 to 39 with Graves disease.

A few counts support this clonotype. V gene TRBV15 combines with J gene TRBJ2-7; no clear D gene. Germline V lookup: CDR1 LNHNV, CDR2 YYDKDF (reference sequence). This CDR3 is 13 amino acids long. V gave up 5 bases and J gave up 3 bases, with 11 bases separating them. CDR3 bases: TGTGCCACCAGCGGTGGTCCCTTCTACGAGCAGTACTTC. As protein: CATSGGPFYEQYF.

This clonotype was seen at least ten times. V and J are TRBV20-1 and TRBJ2-5, with TRBD1 matching over 9 bases. This CDR3 has 14 residues. V was pared by 5 bases and J by 5 bases, with 9 bases of the junction left unmatched. Per germline, CDR1 DFQATT and CDR2 SNEGSKA (reference sequence). CDR3 in amino acids: CSALPGQGGETQYF. The CDR3 DNA follows: TGCAGTGCTCTACCGGGACAGGGAGGGGAGACCCAGTACTTC.

At least ten counts were recorded for this clonotype. This sequence joins TRBV2 and TRBJ2-1; D might be TRBD2 (6 bases). Per the germline V gene, CDR1 is SNHLY and CDR2 is FYNNEI. V was clipped by 9 bases and J by 7 bases, with 22 bases between them. This CDR3 contains 15 residues. The chain's CDR3 is CASRKTSLTENEQFF. The DNA of the CDR3 is TGTGCCAGTCGGAAGACTAGTCTCACCGAGAATGAGCAGTTCTTC.

The sample holds a few counts of this clonotype. The chain carries TRBV24-1 and TRBJ1-2, with D hard to call. V was clipped by 9 bases and J by 6 bases, with 16 bases between them. CDR1 and CDR2 (germline): KGHDR, SFDVKD. The CDR3 consists of 13 residues. This chain's CDR3 is CATDGPNEDGYTF. The CDR3 coding sequence is TGTGCCACCGACGGACCCAACGAAGATGGCTACACCTTC.

This clonotype was seen at least ten times. The chain uses TRBV10-3 and TRBJ2-7; D call uncertain. The CDR3 sequence is 12 residues long. Germline CDR1 ENHRY, CDR2 SYGVKD. Trimming took off 2 bases at V and 4 bases at J, with 6 bases between the two ends. The DNA for the CDR3 is TGTGCCATCAGTGAGCGGAGTTACGAGCAGTACTTC. It encodes CAISERSYEQYF.

The chain joins TRBV14 to TRBJ2-2; 7 nucleotides match TRBD1. The CDR3 sequence is 15 residues long. Trimming at V came to 0 bases and at J to 6 bases, leaving 4 bases not matched to a gene. Germline CDR1 and CDR2: SGHDN and FVKESK. In nucleotides, the CDR3 is TGTGCCAGCAGCCAAGATCTTACAGGGGCCGGGGAGCTGTTTTTT. This encodes CASSQDLTGAGELFF.

This clonotype was observed once. This chain uses TRBV11-3 with TRBJ1-4; possible D gene TRBD1, 6 bases. CDR3 length: 13 residues. Germline lookup yields CDR1 SGHNT and CDR2 YENEEA. V was trimmed by 5 bases and J by 6 bases, leaving 10 bases between them. The CDR3 coding sequence is TGTGCCAGCAGCGGGAGGGGGTATGAAAAACTGTTTTTT. Amino acid sequence: CASSGRGYEKLFF.

The sample holds a few counts of this clonotype. The rearrangement links TRBV19 to TRBJ2-1, with TRBD2 matching 11 bases. The ends lost 6 bases at V and 0 bases at J; junction bases unmatched: 7. There are 17 residues in the CDR3. Germline CDR1 is LNHDA and CDR2 is SQIVND (reference sequence). The CDR3 sequence: CASSRTSGLDSYNEQFF. The CDR3 DNA follows: TGTGCCAGTAGCCGGACTAGCGGGCTCGACTCCTACAATGAGCAGTTCTTC.

This clonotype was observed at least ten times. The CDR3 sequence is CASSLKAGGTTGELFF. The DNA of the CDR3 is TGTGCCAGCAGTTTAAAGGCGGGAGGGACCACCGGGGAGCTGTTTTTT. The V gene is TRBV12-3 or TRBV12-4, the J gene TRBJ2-2, with 9 bases lining up with TRBD2. There are 16 residues in the CDR3. The V segment lost 2 bases and the J segment 4 bases; nucleotides outside the gene matches: 5.

This clonotype came up many times. The V and J genes are TRBV7-6 and TRBJ2-1, with unresolved D. V was pared by 1 base and J by 6 bases, with 4 bases between. CDR3 length: 12 amino acids. The germline V gene has CDR1 SGHVS and CDR2 FNYEAQ. CDR3 DNA sequence: TGTGCCAGCAGCTTAGACGTCAATGAGCAGTTCTTC. This codes for CASSLDVNEQFF. Based on the CDR3 plus reference TRBV7-6 and TRBJ2-1, the full variable domain is GAGVSQSPRYKVTKRGQDVALRCDPISGHVSLYWYRQALGQGPEFLTYFNYEAQQDKSGLPNDRFSAERPEGSISTLTIQRTEQRDSAMYRCASSLDVNEQFFGPGTRLTVL.

This chain joins TRBV19 and TRBJ1-1, with unresolved D. The V gene's germline CDR1 is LNHDA and CDR2 SQIVND (reference sequence). V was shortened by 0 bases and J by 4 bases, with 12 bases between the two germline ends. The CDR3 totals 15 residues. CDR3 sequence: CASSIEAKSGTEAFF. The DNA of the CDR3 is TGTGCCAGTAGTATAGAGGCCAAATCGGGCACTGAAGCTTTCTTT.

A remark on this clonotype: Being one base from a much bigger clone, this may be a read error. The chain uses TRBV3-1 and TRBJ2-1; D unresolved. Trimming removed 7 bases from V and 2 bases from J, with 12 bases in between. CDR3 length: 14 amino acids. The germline CDR1 and CDR2 sequences are LGHDT and YNNKEL (reference sequence). This CDR3 reads CASTRPQAYNEQFF. CDR3 bases: TGTGCCAGCACCCGCCCCCAGGCCTACAATGAGCAGTTCTTC.

At least ten counts were recorded for this clonotype. The rearrangement joins TRBV2 to TRBJ1-1; D might be TRBD1 (5 bases). Germline V CDR1 and CDR2: SNHLY, FYNNEI. CDR3 length: 13 residues. Trimming removed 8 bases from V and 4 bases from J, with 14 bases in between. The chain's CDR3 is CASGTDITTEAFF. Written as DNA, the CDR3 is TGTGCCAGCGGAACGGACATTACCACTGAAGCTTTCTTT.

This clonotype was observed many times. The chain is built from TRBV6-5 and TRBJ2-7, with 13 bases identical to TRBD2. The CDR3 totals 15 residues. After removal of 4 bases from V and 0 bases from J, the junction contained 0 bases not matched to a gene. Germline V CDR1 and CDR2: MNHEY, SVGAGI. CDR3 DNA: TGTGCCAGCAGTTGGACTAGCGGGAGCTCCTACGAGCAGTACTTC. It is translated as CASSWTSGSSYEQYF.

This clonotype was recorded at least ten times. J is TRBJ2-3 and V is TRBV20-1, with 11 bases identical to TRBD1. The length of the CDR3 is 15 residues. CDR1 and CDR2 from the germline V gene are DFQATT and SNEGSKA (reference sequence). The junction had 5 bases not matched to a gene; V was cut back by 5 bases and J by 1 base. CDR3 in amino acids: CSAVDRGRGTDTQYF. The CDR3 bases are TGCAGTGCTGTGGACAGGGGGCGCGGCACAGATACGCAGTATTTT.

The table lists this clonotype with many counts. This chain uses TRBV12-3 or TRBV12-4 with TRBJ2-7; D ambiguous. Trimming took off 5 bases at V and 3 bases at J, with 17 bases between the two ends. The CDR3 consists of 15 residues. The CDR3 DNA sequence: TGTGCCAGCAGTCCCCAAAAATGGTTTGACTACGAGCAGTACTTC. Translated: CASSPQKWFDYEQYF.

The V and J genes are TRBV10-3 and TRBJ1-5; maybe TRBD1 (5 bases). Trimming removed 0 bases from V and 2 bases from J, with 17 bases in between. The CDR3 runs to 18 residues. Germline V lookup: CDR1 ENHRY, CDR2 SYGVKD. The CDR3 coding sequence is TGTGCCATCAGTGAGTCTCAGATTAGGGGAAAGGGCAATCAGCCCCAGCATTTT. Translated: CAISESQIRGKGNQPQHF.

This clonotype was seen only a few times. V is TRBV5-1 and J is TRBJ2-7; no firm D call. Germline loops: CDR1 SGHRS, CDR2 YFSETQ. V was trimmed by 7 bases and J by 3 bases, leaving 17 bases between them. This CDR3 region has 14 residues. The chain's CDR3 is CASRPRLEIYEQYF. The DNA of the CDR3 is TGCGCCAGCCGCCCCCGACTGGAAATCTACGAGCAGTACTTC.

This clonotype occurred many times. The chain uses TRBV7-9 and TRBJ2-2; TRBD2 is a possible D gene (5 bases). The germline V and J ends were trimmed by 6 bases and 1 base, with 12 bases remaining between them. The CDR3 extends over 15 amino acids. The germline V gene has CDR1 SEHNR and CDR2 FQNEAQ (reference sequence). In DNA, the CDR3 is TGTGCCAGCAGGTCGGCGGGCCTGAACACCGGGGAGCTGTTTTTT. Translating it yields CASRSAGLNTGELFF. The full variable domain, its missing parts supplied by reference TRBV7-9 and TRBJ2-2, is DTGVSQNPRHKITKRGQNVTFRCDPISEHNRLYWYRQTLGQGPEFLTYFQNEAQLEKSRLLSDRFSAERPKGSFSTLEIQRTEQGDSAMYLCASRSAGLNTGELFFGEGSRLTVL.

In its sample, this clonotype was seen once. This sequence may be a read error, since a much larger clone differs from it by one base. This is likely a read error, given that the CDR3 carries no conserved phenylalanine or tryptophan at its end. The chain has TRBV11-2 and TRBJ1-5, with TRBD1 identical over 7 bases. The length of the CDR3 is 13 residues. V lost 6 bases to trimming and J lost 5 bases; unmatched junction nucleotides: 4. CDR1 and CDR2 from the germline V gene are SGHAT and FQNNGV. CDR3 bases: TGTGCCAGCAGGAGACAGGGTGATCAGCCCCAGCATCTT. This encodes CASRRQGDQPQHL.

This clonotype has ten or more counts. V and J are TRBV6-2 or TRBV6-3 and TRBJ2-2; possibly TRBD2 for D (5 bases). The CDR3 consists of 13 residues. V was clipped by 1 base and J by 7 bases, with 7 bases between them. CDR1 and CDR2 (germline): MNHEY, SVGEGT. Here the CDR3 DNA reads TGTGCCAGCAGTTACTTTCGGGGCGGGGAGCTGTTTTTT. Translation gives CASSYFRGGELFF.

A note on this clonotype: One junction end does not reproduce the germline sequence, and a read error may be involved. This rearrangement joins TRBV2 to TRBJ1-2; the D gene is possibly TRBD1 (5 bases). Germline assignment: CDR1 SNHLY and CDR2 FYNNEI. The CDR3 runs to 15 residues. CDR3 amino acids: CASGDGRDANYGYTF. For the CDR3, the DNA is TGTGCCAGCGGTGATGGGAGGGACGCTAACTATGGCTACACCTTC.

This clonotype has a count of ten or more. The chain combines TRBV7-2 with TRBJ1-4; 7 bases align to TRBD1. This CDR3 spans 15 amino acids. From germline, CDR1 is SGHTA and CDR2 FQGNSA. V trimming: 3 bases; J trimming: 5 bases; junction bases outside the gene matches: 6. CDR3 sequence: CASSLRRQGNEKLFF. In DNA form, the CDR3 reads TGTGCCAGCAGCTTGAGACGACAGGGCAATGAAAAACTGTTTTTT.

This clonotype has at least ten counts. CDR3 sequence reads: CASSLRTEAFF. For the CDR3, the DNA is TGTGCCAGCAGCCTCCGCACTGAAGCTTTCTTT. This sequence joins TRBV7-9 and TRBJ1-1; D is ambiguous. Germline lookup yields CDR1 SEHNR and CDR2 FQNEAQ (reference sequence). The V end lost 5 bases, the J end lost 4 bases, and 5 bases lay between the germline ends. There are 11 residues in the CDR3.